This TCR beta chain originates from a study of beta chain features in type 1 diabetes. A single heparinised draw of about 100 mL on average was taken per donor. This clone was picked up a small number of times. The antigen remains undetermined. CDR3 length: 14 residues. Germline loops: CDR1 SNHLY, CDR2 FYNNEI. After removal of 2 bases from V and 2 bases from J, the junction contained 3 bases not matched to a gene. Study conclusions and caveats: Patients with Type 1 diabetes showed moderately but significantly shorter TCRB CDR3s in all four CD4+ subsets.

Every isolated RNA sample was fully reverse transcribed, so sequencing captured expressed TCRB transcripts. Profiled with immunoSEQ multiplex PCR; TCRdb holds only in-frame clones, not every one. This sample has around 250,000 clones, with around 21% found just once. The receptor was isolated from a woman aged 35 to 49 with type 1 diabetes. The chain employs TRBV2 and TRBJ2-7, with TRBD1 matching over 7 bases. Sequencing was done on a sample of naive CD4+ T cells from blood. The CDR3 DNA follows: TGTGCCAGCAGTGAACGGACAGGCCCCTACGAGCAGTACTTC. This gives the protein CASSERTGPYEQYF. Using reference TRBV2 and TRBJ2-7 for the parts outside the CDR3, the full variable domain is EPEVTQTPSHQVTQMGQEVILRCVPISNHLYFYWYRQILGQKVEFLVSFYNNEISEKSEIFDDQFSVERPDGSNFTLKIRSTKLEDSAMYFCASSERTGPYEQYFGPGTRLTVT.